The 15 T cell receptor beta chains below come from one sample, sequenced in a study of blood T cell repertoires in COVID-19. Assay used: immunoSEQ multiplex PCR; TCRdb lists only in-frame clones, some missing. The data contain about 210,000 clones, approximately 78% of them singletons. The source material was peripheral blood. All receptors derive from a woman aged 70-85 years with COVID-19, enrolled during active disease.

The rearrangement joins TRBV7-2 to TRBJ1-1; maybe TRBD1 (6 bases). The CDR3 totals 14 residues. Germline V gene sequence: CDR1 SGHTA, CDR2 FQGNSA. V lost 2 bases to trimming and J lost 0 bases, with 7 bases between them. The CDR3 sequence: CASSLNRVNTEAFF. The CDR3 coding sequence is TGTGCCAGCAGCTTAAACAGGGTGAACACTGAAGCTTTCTTT.

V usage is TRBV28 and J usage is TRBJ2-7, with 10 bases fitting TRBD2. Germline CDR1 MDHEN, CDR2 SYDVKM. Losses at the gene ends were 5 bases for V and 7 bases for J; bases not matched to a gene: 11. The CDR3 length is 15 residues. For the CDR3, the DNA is TGTGCCAGCAGTATCATAGCGGGAGGCGTGGGGGAGCAGTACTTC. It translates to CASSIIAGGVGEQYF.

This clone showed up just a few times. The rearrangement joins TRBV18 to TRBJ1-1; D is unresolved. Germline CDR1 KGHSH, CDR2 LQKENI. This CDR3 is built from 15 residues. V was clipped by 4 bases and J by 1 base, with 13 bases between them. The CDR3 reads CASSQKSPPNTEAFF. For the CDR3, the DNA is TGTGCCAGCTCACAGAAGAGTCCTCCGAACACTGAAGCTTTCTTT.

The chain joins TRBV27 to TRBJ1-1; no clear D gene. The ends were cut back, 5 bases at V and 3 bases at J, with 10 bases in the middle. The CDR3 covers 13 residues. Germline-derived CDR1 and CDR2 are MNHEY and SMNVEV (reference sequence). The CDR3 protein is CASSPREDTEAFF. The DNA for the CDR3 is TGTGCCAGCAGTCCCCGAGAGGACACTGAAGCTTTCTTT.

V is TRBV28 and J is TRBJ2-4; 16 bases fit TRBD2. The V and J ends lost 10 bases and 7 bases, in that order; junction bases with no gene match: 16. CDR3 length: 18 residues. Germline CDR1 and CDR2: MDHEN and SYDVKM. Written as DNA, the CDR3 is TGTGCCACCCAGGGGACTAGCGGGAGGGCCCTCACTGGCAACATTCAGTACTTC. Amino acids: CATQGTSGRALTGNIQYF.

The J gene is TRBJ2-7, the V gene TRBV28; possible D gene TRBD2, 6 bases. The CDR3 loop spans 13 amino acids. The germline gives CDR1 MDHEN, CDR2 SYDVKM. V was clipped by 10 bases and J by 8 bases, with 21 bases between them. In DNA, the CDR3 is TGTGCCATCTCCGGGACTGAAGTTTCGAAGCAGTACTTC. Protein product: CAISGTEVSKQYF.

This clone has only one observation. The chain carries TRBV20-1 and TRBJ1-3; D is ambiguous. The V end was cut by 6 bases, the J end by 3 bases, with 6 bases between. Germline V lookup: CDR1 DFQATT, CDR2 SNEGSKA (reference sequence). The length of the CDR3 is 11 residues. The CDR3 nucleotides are TGCAGTGCCCCCATTGGAAACACCATATATTTT. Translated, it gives CSAPIGNTIYF.

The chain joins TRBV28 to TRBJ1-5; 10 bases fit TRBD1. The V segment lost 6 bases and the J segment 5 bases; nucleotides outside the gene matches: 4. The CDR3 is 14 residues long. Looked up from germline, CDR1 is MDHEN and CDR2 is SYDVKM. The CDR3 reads CASRGTGDYQPQHF. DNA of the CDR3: TGTGCCAGCAGGGGGACAGGGGATTATCAGCCCCAGCATTTT.

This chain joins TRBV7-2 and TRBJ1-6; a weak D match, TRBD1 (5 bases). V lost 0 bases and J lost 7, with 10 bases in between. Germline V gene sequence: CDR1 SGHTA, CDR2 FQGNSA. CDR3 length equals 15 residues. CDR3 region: CASSLAGGVNSPLHF. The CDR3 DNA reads TGTGCCAGCAGCTTAGCCGGAGGGGTGAATTCACCCCTCCACTTT.

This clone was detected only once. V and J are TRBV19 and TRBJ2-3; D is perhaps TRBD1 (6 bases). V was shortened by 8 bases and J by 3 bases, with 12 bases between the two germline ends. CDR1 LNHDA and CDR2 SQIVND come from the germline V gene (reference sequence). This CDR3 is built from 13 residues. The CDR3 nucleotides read TGTGCCAGTCGAACAGGGACGACAGATACGCAGTATTTT. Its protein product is CASRTGTTDTQYF.

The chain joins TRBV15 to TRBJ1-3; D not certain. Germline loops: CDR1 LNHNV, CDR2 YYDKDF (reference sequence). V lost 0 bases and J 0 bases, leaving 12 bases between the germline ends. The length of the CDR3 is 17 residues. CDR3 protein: CATSRDQVRGSGNTIYF. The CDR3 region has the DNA TGTGCCACCAGCAGAGATCAAGTCCGGGGCTCTGGAAACACCATATATTTT.

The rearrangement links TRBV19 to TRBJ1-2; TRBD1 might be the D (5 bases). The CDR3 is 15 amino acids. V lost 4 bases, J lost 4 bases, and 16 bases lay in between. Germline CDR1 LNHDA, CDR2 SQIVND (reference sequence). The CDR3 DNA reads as TGTGCCAGTAGTACATCCTCTCAGGGTCGCTATGGCTACACCTTC. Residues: CASSTSSQGRYGYTF.

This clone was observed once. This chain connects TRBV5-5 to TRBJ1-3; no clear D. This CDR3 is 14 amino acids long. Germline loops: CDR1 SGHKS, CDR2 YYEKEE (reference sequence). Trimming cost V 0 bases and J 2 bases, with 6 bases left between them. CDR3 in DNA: TGTGCCAGCAGCTTGGCGGGGACTGGAAACACCATATATTTT. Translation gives CASSLAGTGNTIYF.

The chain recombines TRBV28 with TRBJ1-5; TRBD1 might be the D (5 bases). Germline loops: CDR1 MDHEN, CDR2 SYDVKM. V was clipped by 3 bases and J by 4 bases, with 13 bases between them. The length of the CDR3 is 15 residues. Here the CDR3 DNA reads TGTGCCAGCAGTTTTGCCAGGGTGGGAAATCAGCCCCAGCATTTT. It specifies CASSFARVGNQPQHF.

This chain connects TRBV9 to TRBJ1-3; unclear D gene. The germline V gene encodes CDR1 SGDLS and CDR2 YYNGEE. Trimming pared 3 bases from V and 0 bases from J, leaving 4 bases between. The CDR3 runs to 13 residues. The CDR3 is CASSASSGNTIYF. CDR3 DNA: TGTGCCAGCAGCGCCTCCTCTGGAAACACCATATATTTT.